The 10 T cell receptor beta chains presented below share a single source sample, sequenced in a study of T cell responses to AZD1222 COVID-19 vaccine. Measured with immunoSEQ multiplex PCR; TCRdb has only the in-frame clones, and not every one. The table records approximately 100,000 clones, approximately 90% of them present only once. The material sequenced was peripheral blood, taken 28 days after the second AZD1222 dose. All receptors come from an adult who received the AZD1222 COVID-19 vaccine.

The sample holds one count of this clone. The V and J genes are TRBV7-8 and TRBJ2-7; TRBD2 matches 7 bases. The V gene end was trimmed by 0 bases and the J gene end by 0 bases; junction bases not matched to a gene: 5. Per the germline V gene, CDR1 is SGHVS and CDR2 is FQNEAQ. The CDR3 contains 16 residues. CDR3 loop: CASSLALAMSSYEQYF. The CDR3 DNA sequence: TGTGCCAGCAGCTTAGCACTAGCGATGAGCTCCTACGAGCAGTACTTC.

The V gene is TRBV7-8, the J gene TRBJ1-5; 10 nucleotides agree with TRBD1. Germline-derived CDR1 and CDR2 are SGHVS and FQNEAQ. The CDR3 spans 15 residues. With V trimmed by 1 base and J by 6 bases, 3 bases remained unmatched. This CDR3 reads CASSLEGQGLQPQHF. For the CDR3, the DNA is TGTGCCAGCAGCTTAGAGGGACAGGGGCTTCAGCCCCAGCATTTT. Full variable domain (missing parts from reference TRBV7-8 and TRBJ1-5): GAGVSQSPRYKVAKRGQDVALRCDPISGHVSLFWYQQALGQGPEFLTYFQNEAQLDKSGLPSDRFFAERPEGSVSTLKIQRTQQEDSAVYLCASSLEGQGLQPQHFGDGTRLSIL.

The chain uses TRBV6-5 and TRBJ2-1; 7 nucleotides agree with TRBD1. The V gene's germline CDR1 is MNHEY and CDR2 SVGAGI. CDR3 length: 15 amino acids. The J segment lost 1 base and the V segment lost 6 bases, leaving 6 bases of the junction unmatched. Written as DNA, the CDR3 is TGTGCCAGCAGCGTCGGGACAGCGTCCTACAATGAGCAGTTCTTC. This gives the protein CASSVGTASYNEQFF.

The chain joins TRBV29-1 to TRBJ1-5; TRBD1 matches 10 bases. V trimming: 4 bases; J trimming: 9 bases; junction bases outside the gene matches: 3. This CDR3 contains 12 residues. In germline, CDR1 is SQVTM, CDR2 ANQGSEA. The CDR3 coding sequence is TGCAGCGTTGGACAGGGGGCCGGGCCCCAGCATTTT. It is translated as CSVGQGAGPQHF.

The V and J genes are TRBV9 and TRBJ2-5, with TRBD1 matching 7 bases. CDR3 length equals 13 residues. V dropped 3 bases and J dropped 5; count of bases not matched to a gene: 4. The germline V gene has CDR1 SGDLS and CDR2 YYNGEE. CDR3 protein: CASSAGTDETQYF. The CDR3 DNA reads as TGTGCCAGCAGCGCAGGGACAGACGAGACCCAGTACTTC.

This chain connects TRBV4-1 to TRBJ2-1, with 13 bases aligning to TRBD2. CDR1 is MGHRA and CDR2 is YSYEKL in the germline V gene. The CDR3 covers 18 residues. V was pared by 0 bases and J by 7 bases, with 9 bases of the junction left unmatched. The CDR3 DNA is TGCGCCAGCAGCCAAGATAATCTGGGACTAGCGGGACTGAATGAGCAGTTCTTC. It specifies CASSQDNLGLAGLNEQFF.

In this sample, this clone turned up once. This chain links TRBV10-3 with TRBJ2-1; D gene uncertain. Germline CDR1 reads ENHRY; CDR2 reads SYGVKD. The CDR3 extends over 13 amino acids. Trimming pared 8 bases from V and 6 bases from J, leaving 14 bases between. In nucleotides, the CDR3 is TGTGCCATCTTCTCCGGTTACCTCAATGAGCAGTTCTTC. Translated, it gives CAIFSGYLNEQFF.

This clone was detected once. The chain carries TRBV7-8 and TRBJ1-5; a weak D match, TRBD1 (6 bases). CDR3 size: 13 residues. V gave up 5 bases and J gave up 6 bases, with 11 bases separating them. CDR1 and CDR2 from the germline V gene are SGHVS and FQNEAQ. The CDR3 loop reads CASSTDRSQPQHF. In DNA, the CDR3 is TGTGCCAGCAGCACCGACAGGTCTCAGCCCCAGCATTTT.

The gene calls are TRBV29-1 and TRBJ2-2; 11 positions match TRBD2. The CDR3 sequence is 15 residues long. CDR1 SQVTM and CDR2 ANQGSEA come from the germline V gene. V shed 8 bases, J shed 3 bases, and the junction held 8 bases outside the gene matches. CDR3 DNA sequence: TGCAGCTCAGGGGGGGGACTAGCGGACACCGGGGAGCTGTTTTTT. Protein: CSSGGGLADTGELFF.

This rearrangement joins TRBV5-1 to TRBJ2-1; TRBD2 matches at 9 bases. Trimming cost V 4 bases and J 7 bases; bases outside gene matches: 9. The germline gives CDR1 SGHRS, CDR2 YFSETQ. CDR3 length: 15 amino acids. The chain's CDR3 is CASSHGTSYSNEQFF. CDR3 bases: TGCGCCAGCAGCCATGGGACTAGCTATTCAAATGAGCAGTTCTTC. Drawing the rest from reference TRBV5-1 and TRBJ2-1, the complete variable domain is KAGVTQTPRYLIKTRGQQVTLSCSPISGHRSVSWYQQTPGQGLQFLFEYFSETQRNKGNFPGRFSGRQFSNSRSEMNVSTLELGDSALYLCASSHGTSYSNEQFFGPGTRLTVL.